A single TCR beta chain is shown here with its context. No antigen is known for it. Per-base quality was not reported, and no clone a single base away is much larger than it. This sample is part of a study of technical replicates of blood from a few donors (dated by TCRdb to 2016 to 2017). Reading the germline V gene (reference sequence) gives CDR1 SGHNT and CDR2 YYREEE. Inclusive of the bounding cysteine and phenylalanine, the CDR3 is 15 residues long. Here the CDR3 DNA is all that survives: 45 bases in frame from base 1. Germline trimming: 4 bases from V, 6 bases from J; junction bases outside gene matches: 8. To prepare the library, the immunoSEQ multiplex PCR assay was applied. TCRdb stores this immuneACCESS table with in-frame sequences only. Part of the clones is absent; in the studies checked, under half of the shortfall reflects unresolved V genes, and no reason is known for the rest. A total of tens of thousands of clones appear in this sample, about 93% of them only once. The ten largest clonotypes hold approximately 0.25% of the sample.

Recombination linked TRBV5-4 to TRBJ2-2; 8 bases in between match TRBD1. This receptor was obtained from a human donor in good health. The material sequenced was T cells isolated from PBMCs. This receptor has the CDR3 CASSPRQGWAGELFF. The nucleotide sequence reads TGTGCCAGCAGCCCCCGACAGGGGTGGGCCGGGGAGCTGTTTTTT.